This TCR beta chain derives from a study of blood T cell repertoires in COVID-19. Study information: There were acute and convalescent COVID-19 samples, and they came from the United States, Italy and Spain. T cells, B-cell-depleted T cells, or PBMCs provided the cDNA or gDNA that served as material.

Trimming pared 2 bases from V and 2 bases from J, leaving 6 bases between. This CDR3 has 13 amino acids. Germline CDR1 is MNHEY and CDR2 is SMNVEV (reference sequence). Per the authors' pipeline: Reference gene primer amplification yielded estimated nucleated cell counts. This table comes from immunoSEQ multiplex PCR, and its TCRdb copy is limited to in-frame clones, with some not included. The V and J calls and clone size were taken over from that table, and D and trimming were inferred from the DNA. This table holds 200,000 to 300,000 clones, roughly 82% found once. Sequencing used peripheral blood. The chain is built from TRBV27 and TRBJ1-1; D remains unclear. This sequence originates from a man aged 40-55 years who had recovered from COVID-19. DNA for the CDR3: TGTGCCAGCAGTTTAACGGTCAACACTGAAGCTTTCTTT. Amino acid sequence: CASSLTVNTEAFF.